This is a list of T cell receptor beta chains from one sample in a study of beta chain features in type 1 diabetes. TCRdb keeps only in-frame clones here, not all; method: immunoSEQ multiplex PCR. The repertoire holds about 340,000 clones, with roughly 8.8% as singletons. The material sequenced was central memory CD4+ T cells from blood. The source of these receptors is a man younger than 45 with type 1 diabetes. CDR3s leave out the opening cysteine and the closing phenylalanine or tryptophan.

J gene,V gene,CDR3 protein
TRBJ2-7,TRBV2,ARSYSGGADEQY
TRBJ2-7,TRBV18,ASSPIQGHEQY
TRBJ2-1,TRBV5-1,ASTVTTGPYNEQF
TRBJ2-2,TRBV9,ASSPGVAGRDGTGELF
TRBJ2-7,TRBV9,ASSGTGGYEQY
TRBJ1-2,TRBV18,ASSPTQRNDYGYT
TRBJ1-6,TRBV7-9,ASSSLYNSPLH
TRBJ1-1,TRBV29-1,SVTGQHTEAF
TRBJ2-7,TRBV14,ASSLGRGLAGYLGYEQY
TRBJ2-1,TRBV7-2,ASSSPGGSYNEQF
TRBJ2-7,TRBV5-4,ASRHPPRRGAQY
TRBJ2-5,TRBV20-1,SATDETQY
TRBJ2-3,TRBV5-1,ASSPDDGGTTDTQY
TRBJ2-1,TRBV5-6,ASSLGRTGKF
TRBJ2-6,TRBV23-1,ASSQSSSGANVLT
TRBJ1-1,TRBV7-2,ASSLEGVPRTEAF
TRBJ2-3,TRBV5-1,ASSDGMDGTTDTQY
TRBJ2-5,TRBV25-1,ASSADEMRETQY
TRBJ2-2,TRBV6-5,ASRLDRNTGELF
TRBJ1-1,TRBV6-5,ASTIDINAEAF
TRBJ2-3,TRBV2,ASSDSGYTQY
TRBJ1-1,TRBV29-1,SASLLGFTEAF
TRBJ2-2,TRBV11-2,ASSLRTQNTGELF
TRBJ2-3,TRBV5-4,ASSAGGGTDTQY
TRBJ2-4,TRBV2,ASSSDRGAKNIQY
TRBJ2-1,TRBV12-5,ASGSETGAYSYNEQF
TRBJ2-1,TRBV6-1,ASSFRTDNNEQF
TRBJ2-3,TRBV19,ASSQTSGATDTQY
TRBJ2-3,TRBV25-1,ASSELAGTDTQY
TRBJ2-1,TRBV7-8,ASKRAGEDNEQF
TRBJ2-7,TRBV5-1,ASSLGPGQGGDEQY
TRBJ2-3,TRBV19,ASSSYTDTQY
TRBJ2-3,TRBV4-3,ASSQDSAASSTDTQY
TRBJ1-2,TRBV4-1,ASSQDRGAGNYGYT
TRBJ2-7,TRBV7-8,ASSPTLRETYEQY
TRBJ2-3,TRBV2,ATHGTSGGADTQY
TRBJ2-5,TRBV7-2,ASSSRGTSGGSTQY
TRBJ1-1,TRBV2,ASSEGRNTEAF
TRBJ2-5,TRBV10-2,ASSSRGLQETQY
TRBJ1-2,TRBV6-6,ASSYPQSYGYT
TRBJ1-6,TRBV19,ASSRRNNNSPLH
TRBJ1-5,TRBV7-2,ASSLDGLSQH
TRBJ2-3,TRBV7-6,ASGPLAGGGTDTQY
TRBJ2-7,TRBV6-5,ASSFPGTSEQY
TRBJ2-3,TRBV7-9,ASSKGLAGFTDTQY
TRBJ2-7,TRBV29-1,SVSRAYEQY
TRBJ1-2,TRBV7-9,ASSLRDRTFYGYT
TRBJ1-5,TRBV25-1,ASSWGPSNQPQH
TRBJ2-3,TRBV9,ASSPGTSADTQY
TRBJ2-7,TRBV11-2,ASSSSANYEQY
TRBJ2-2,TRBV5-6,ASSPRLAAGELF
TRBJ1-2,TRBV7-2,ASSPGLARGYT
TRBJ1-6,TRBV14,ASSQGGVNSPLH
TRBJ2-3,TRBV5-6,ASSFRLAGTSTDTQY
TRBJ1-1,TRBV6-6,ASLRNTEAF
TRBJ1-4,TRBV20-1,SAPDRGKLF
TRBJ2-1,TRBV25-1,ASSQARDGNEQF
TRBJ1-1,TRBV7-9,ASSPLMGEVTEAF
TRBJ1-1,TRBV2,ASKSANTEAF
TRBJ1-1,TRBV9,ASSVAFRGTEAF